This TCR beta chain is drawn from a study of blood T cell repertoires in COVID-19. Study overall: In each case, the material was cDNA or gDNA derived from T cells, B-cell-depleted T cells, or PBMCs.

Authors' processing steps: Estimated nucleated cell counts came from reference gene primer amplification. Clones were sequenced by immunoSEQ multiplex PCR, and TCRdb holds only the in-frame ones, with some missing. V, J and clone size were drawn from that table, and D and trimming were deduced from the DNA. The sample contains some 260,000 clones, roughly 88% of which appear only once. The V and J ends lost 6 bases and 1 base respectively, with 10 bases between them. This CDR3 comprises 13 residues. Sequences were obtained from peripheral blood. The TCR comes from a human donor in a cohort sampled during active COVID-19. The J gene is TRBJ1-2, the V gene TRBV5-3; D possibly corresponds to TRBD1 (5 bases). TRBV5-3 is flagged as an ORF with uncertain function. This chain's CDR3 is CARKGQVNYGYTF. As DNA, the CDR3 is TGTGCCAGAAAGGGGCAGGTTAACTATGGCTACACCTTC.